This T cell receptor beta chain was retrieved from a study of blood T cell repertoires in COVID-19 (dated by TCRdb to the early 2020s). A note on the overall study: Samples from collaborators originated in the United States, Italy and Spain and spanned both the acute and convalescent phases of COVID-19. The sample metadata nearly always contained a de-identified subject ID, COVID-19 status, age in years and sex. The samples were drawn from two sources: the first 160 participants of the ongoing ImmuneRACE study, and approximately 1,300 subjects contributed by 6 global collaborators. The repertoires were released in a freely available public database meant as a resource for research on the immune response to SARS-CoV-2. Deeply sampled blood TCRbeta repertoires from subjects exposed to, actively infected with, or recovered from COVID-19 were included in the dataset. Where HLA class I and class II types were available, the types were taken from metadata supplied by the sample provider, not from assay-based typing. The material from the prospective study consisted of cDNA or gDNA derived from T cells, B-cell-depleted T cells, or PBMCs.

CDR1 is given as SGHDN and CDR2 as FVKESK, both from the germline V gene. The junction shows trimming of 0 bases on V and 8 bases on J, plus 13 bases between the germline ends. The CDR3 covers 14 residues, taking in both the cysteine and the phenylalanine. Kept here is only the CDR3 DNA, which spans 42 bases and is read in frame from base 1. Each collaborating institution followed its own protocols to collect whole blood in K2EDTA tubes. Collaborator samples were shipped for TCRbeta analysis as frozen whole blood, isolated PBMCs, or DNA extracted from either sample type. TCRbeta CDR3 regions were amplified from genomic DNA by means of the immunoSEQ Assay, a bias-controlled multiplex PCR. Processing in the source paper ran as follows. The number of nucleated cells in each sample was estimated by amplification of reference gene primers within the assay. To quantify the absolute abundance of each unique TCRbeta CDR3 rearrangement, sequence reads were collapsed and filtered. Productive Simpson clonality was computed per sample as the square root of Simpson's diversity index over productive rearrangements. In TCRdb, the immuneACCESS table is reduced to in-frame sequences with V and J assigned. These tables do not hold every clone; where another copy was compared, an unresolved V gene accounts for under half, and the others remain unexplained. The V and J calls and the clone size are those of that table, but D and trimming were determined from the DNA. This sample gives about 63,000 clones in total; about nine tenths of them show up just once. In total, the top ten clones hold approximately 4.3% of the sample.

Study-wide conclusions, independent of this receptor: Clinical and demographic metadata were provided uncurated, with the amount varying by source and participant.

As concerns this clone: What antigen it recognizes has not been identified. No base qualities exist here, and no much larger clone lies one base off it.

The chain links TRBV14 with TRBJ1-2; there is no confident call for the D gene. This sequence was found in a human donor in a cohort sampled during active COVID-19. The sequenced material came from peripheral blood. The DNA sequence reads TGTGCCAGCAGCCAAGATCTAGTGGCGAGGGGCTACACCTTC. Translated, this is CASSQDLVARGYTF.